The 20 T cell receptor beta chains presented below share a single source sample, sequenced in a study of vaccination effects on CD4 cells after COVID-19 (dated by TCRdb to 2021 to 2024). The method behind the library was the immunoSEQ multiplex PCR assay. TCRdb re-hosts the immuneACCESS table, in-frame sequences only. Its copies lack some clones; in the studies checked, an unresolved V gene accounts for under half of them, and the cause for the rest is not known. In all, the sample holds roughly 40,000 clones, and around two thirds of those were seen once. Jointly, the top ten make up under 10% of the sample. After 10 days of culture, CD4+ T cells were isolated with the EasySep CD4+ T cell isolation kit. Two doses of either the BNT162b2 or the mRNA-1273 mRNA SARS-CoV-2 vaccine were administered to participants. For these receptors, no antigen is known. The sample in question was CD4+ T cells from PBMCs cultured without peptide, obtained after COVID-19 vaccination. All receptors derive from a human donor who received a COVID-19 vaccine.

This chain links TRBV4-1 with TRBJ1-1, with TRBD1 identical over 9 bases. The J segment lost 11 bases and the V segment lost 0 bases, leaving 13 bases of the junction unmatched. There are 16 residues in the CDR3. Per germline, CDR1 MGHRA and CDR2 YSYEKL. For the CDR3, the DNA is TGCGCCAGCAGCCAAGAAAGAGGACAGGGGTCAAGAGACGCTTTCTTT. Translating it yields CASSQERGQGSRDAFF.

J is TRBJ2-5 and V is TRBV24-1; TRBD1 matches 11 bases. V was pared by 3 bases and J by 4 bases, with 9 bases of the junction left unmatched. The V gene's germline CDR1 is KGHDR and CDR2 SFDVKD. The CDR3 totals 17 residues. The CDR3 DNA reads TGTGCCACCAGTGATCGTCCGGGACAGGGGGGAGGAGAGACCCAGTACTTC. Its protein is CATSDRPGQGGGETQYF.

The V gene is TRBV6-5, the J gene TRBJ1-1; D unresolved. V lost 3 bases to trimming and J lost 2 bases, with 10 bases between them. This CDR3 contains 14 residues. Germline V CDR1 and CDR2: MNHEY, SVGAGI. The CDR3 spells CASSYFLTNTEAFF. CDR3 bases: TGTGCCAGCAGTTATTTTTTGACAAACACTGAAGCTTTCTTT.

In its sample, this clone was seen a few times. This chain uses TRBV3-1 (or the pseudogene TRBV3-2) with TRBJ1-2; D is undetermined. Per the germline V gene, CDR1 is LGHDT and CDR2 is YNNKEL (reference sequence). The CDR3 has 13 residues. Trimming removed 1 base at V and 7 bases at J, with 10 bases between. CDR3 DNA: TGTGCCAGCAGCCAAGTTAGGGCTTCTGGCTACACCTTC. It specifies CASSQVRASGYTF.

V and J are TRBV4-1 and TRBJ2-7; the D gene is possibly TRBD1 (6 bases). The germline CDR1 and CDR2 sequences are MGHRA and YSYEKL. Trimming pared 6 bases from V and 4 bases from J, leaving 13 bases between. CDR3 length: 13 amino acids. This chain's CDR3 is CASRGSGEYEQYF. CDR3 nucleotide sequence: TGCGCCAGCAGAGGTTCAGGGGAATACGAGCAGTACTTC.

The chain employs TRBV11-2 and TRBJ1-2; D is perhaps TRBD1 (5 bases). The CDR3 is 14 residues long. The V end was cut by 4 bases, the J end by 3 bases, with 12 bases between. The germline gives CDR1 SGHAT, CDR2 FQNNGV. Written as DNA, the CDR3 is TGTGCCAGCAGCTGGAGTGACAGAGACTATGGCTACACCTTC. Protein product: CASSWSDRDYGYTF.

J is TRBJ1-2 and V is TRBV18; tentatively, D is TRBD1 (6 bases). The germline V gene encodes CDR1 KGHSH and CDR2 LQKENI. CDR3 size: 16 residues. V shed 3 bases and J shed 2 bases, with 16 bases lying between them. CDR3 sequence: CASSPGTPGANYGYTF. The CDR3 coding sequence is TGTGCCAGCTCACCTGGGACCCCGGGGGCCAACTATGGCTACACCTTC.

This chain connects TRBV12-5 to TRBJ1-4; possibly TRBD1 for D (5 bases). The V gene's germline CDR1 is LGHNT and CDR2 FRNRAP. The CDR3 is 17 amino acids. V lost 3 bases, J lost 7 bases, and 21 bases lay in between. The CDR3 nucleotides read TGTGCTAGTGGTTTCCTAATCATGGGGGTTCACAGTGAAAAACTGTTTTTT. Translated: CASGFLIMGVHSEKLFF.

The chain joins TRBV5-4 to TRBJ1-6; D remains ambiguous. V lost 0 bases, J lost 6 bases, and 10 bases lay in between. The CDR3 is 15 residues long. Germline-derived CDR1 and CDR2 are SGHNT and YYREEE (reference sequence). Here the CDR3 reads CASSLGPLGNSPLHF. CDR3 coding DNA: TGTGCCAGCAGCTTGGGACCGCTCGGTAATTCACCCCTCCACTTT.

About this clone itself: A read error may produce the germline difference seen at one junction end. The chain employs TRBV11-2 and TRBJ1-4; D ambiguous. The CDR3 has 16 residues. Germline loops: CDR1 SGHAT, CDR2 FQNNGV. The CDR3 DNA is TGTGCCAGCAGCCCCCCCCGGGCGGGGTCCCGGCTAATGGTGATTTTT. It translates to CASSPPRAGSRLMVIF.

The genes are TRBV5-1 and TRBJ2-7; D call uncertain. CDR1 and CDR2 from the germline V gene are SGHRS and YFSETQ. The CDR3 covers 15 residues. The V and J ends lost 0 bases and 3 bases respectively, with 13 bases between them. The CDR3 DNA sequence: TGCGCCAGCAGCTTGGAGGCAGAGTCAAACTACGAGCAGTACTTC. Its protein is CASSLEAESNYEQYF.

This clone was seen a single time. The chain recombines TRBV10-3 with TRBJ1-6; 7 bases match TRBD1. Germline V gives CDR1 ENHRY, CDR2 SYGVKD. The junction had 3 bases not matched to a gene; V was cut back by 4 bases and J by 6 bases. The CDR3 has 14 amino acids. CDR3 DNA sequence: TGTGCCATCAGTGGGGACAGCATTAATTCACCCCTCCACTTT. This translates into CAISGDSINSPLHF.

The gene calls are TRBV9 and TRBJ2-5; D is undetermined. V was trimmed by 0 bases and J by 2 bases, leaving 8 bases between them. Per germline, CDR1 SGDLS and CDR2 YYNGEE. The CDR3 runs 14 residues. CDR3 sequence: CASSVASFQETQYF. The CDR3 DNA follows: TGTGCCAGCAGCGTAGCAAGCTTTCAAGAGACCCAGTACTTC.

J is TRBJ1-1 and V is TRBV7-9; D is unresolved. V lost 5 bases, J lost 6 bases, and 16 bases lay in between. This CDR3 region has 14 residues. The V gene's germline CDR1 is SEHNR and CDR2 FQNEAQ (reference sequence). CDR3 amino acids: CASSLSLVKSEAFF. The CDR3 DNA follows: TGTGCCAGCAGCCTATCATTAGTGAAATCTGAAGCTTTCTTT.

The chain carries TRBV5-1 and TRBJ2-5; 12 nucleotides line up with TRBD2. CDR3 size: 16 residues. CDR1 and CDR2 from the germline V gene are SGHRS and YFSETQ. Trimming removed 3 bases from V and 2 bases from J; junction bases left unmatched: 5. The CDR3 DNA reads TGCGCCAGCAGCTCTACTAGCGGGGGGTCACAAGAGACCCAGTACTTC. As protein: CASSSTSGGSQETQYF. The full variable domain, rest sourced from reference TRBV5-1 and TRBJ2-5, is KAGVTQTPRYLIKTRGQQVTLSCSPISGHRSVSWYQQTPGQGLQFLFEYFSETQRNKGNFPGRFSGRQFSNSRSEMNVSTLELGDSALYLCASSSTSGGSQETQYFGPGTRLLVL.

The chain combines TRBV7-9 with TRBJ1-4; 7 bases map to TRBD1. CDR1 and CDR2 (germline): SEHNR, FQNEAQ (reference sequence). CDR3 length equals 14 residues. V was clipped by 5 bases and J by 3 bases; unmatched bases: 3. The CDR3 reads CASSGTVSNEKLFF. The CDR3 DNA is TGTGCCAGCAGCGGGACAGTCTCTAATGAAAAACTGTTTTTT.

The chain has TRBV24-1 and TRBJ1-2, with TRBD1 matching over 10 bases. CDR1 is KGHDR and CDR2 is SFDVKD in the germline V gene. This CDR3 has 15 residues. J gave up 11 bases and V 3 bases, and 11 bases lay outside the gene matches. CDR3 in amino acids: CATSDTRQGAMRYTF. Written as DNA, the CDR3 is TGTGCCACCAGTGATACCCGACAGGGGGCCATGAGGTACACCTTC.

The V call is TRBV6-5, the J call TRBJ1-3; D remains unclear. The CDR3 is 12 amino acids. The germline V gene encodes CDR1 MNHEY and CDR2 SVGAGI. Trimming removed 6 bases from V and 5 bases from J, with 8 bases in between. CDR3 region: CASRVDRNTIYF. The CDR3 DNA sequence: TGTGCCAGCAGGGTGGACCGAAACACCATATATTTT.

The J gene is TRBJ1-2, the V gene TRBV6-4; unclear D gene. Germline V gene data show CDR1 as MRHNA and CDR2 as SNTAGT. V was shortened by 0 bases and J by 5 bases, with 7 bases between the two germline ends. This CDR3 has 13 residues. CDR3 in amino acids: CASSDSSRYGYTF. The CDR3 nucleotides read TGTGCCAGCAGTGACTCGTCCCGGTATGGCTACACCTTC.

This chain links TRBV25-1 with TRBJ1-5; TRBD1 agrees at 9 bases. CDR3 length equals 12 residues. Germline CDR1 is MGHDK and CDR2 is SYGVNS. Trimming took 9 bases from V and 7 from J; bases not matched to a gene: 4. The CDR3 here is CARQGAGQPQHF. CDR3 nucleotide sequence: TGTGCCAGACAGGGGGCAGGGCAGCCCCAGCATTTT.